This T cell receptor beta chain was profiled in a study of CD4 T cells in relation to SARS-CoV-2 and coronaviruses. Findings and limits, study-wide: According to naive versus memory sequencing, detected responses are memory recall, not newly primed.

About this clone: Antigen: not known.

In germline, CDR1 is SGHRS, CDR2 YFSETQ. V was pared by 3 bases and J by 6 bases, with 8 bases of the junction left unmatched. The CDR3 is 15 residues long. The unexposed donors gave CD4+ T cells in 2011-2018, prior to COVID-19. This table comes from immunoSEQ multiplex PCR, and its TCRdb copy is limited to in-frame clones, with some not included. Counted here are tens of thousands of clones, just over 85% occurring once; the ten biggest clones make up approximately 1.4%. The TCR comes from a human donor in good health. The specimen sequenced was memory CD4+ T cells from PBMCs. The chain carries TRBV5-1 and TRBJ2-2, with TRBD1 matching 7 bases. CDR3 protein: CASSSADRAPGELFF. The CDR3 DNA follows: TGCGCCAGCAGCTCTGCTGACAGGGCCCCCGGGGAGCTGTTTTTT.